This TCR beta chain originates from a study of CD4 T cells in relation to SARS-CoV-2 and coronaviruses. About the study: PBMCs were cultured with antigen for over 8 days before TCR beta sequencing.

Trimming cost V 1 base and J 2 bases, with 9 bases left between them. From germline, CDR1 is SGHAT and CDR2 FQNNGV. This CDR3 has 14 residues. Concerning this clone: Its antigen is undetermined.

The assay was immunoSEQ multiplex PCR, and TCRdb's table has in-frame clones only and misses some. The table lists 32,000 or so clones, over 75% of them singletons, with around 15% in the top ten. The unexposed donors gave CD4+ T cells in about 2011-2018, prior to COVID-19. Isolation of CD4+ T cells took place after about 9 days in culture. This chain joins TRBV11-2 and TRBJ2-7; D unresolved. The source of this sequence is a human donor in good health. Sequenced: CD4+ T cells from PBMCs, cultured in vitro. Written as DNA, the CDR3 is TGTGCCAGCAGCTTAGGGGCAGACCCCTACGAGCAGTACTTC. This codes for CASSLGADPYEQYF.